This T cell receptor (beta chain) came from a study of T cell responses to AZD1222 COVID-19 vaccine. The data were produced by immunoSEQ multiplex PCR, yet TCRdb's version contains in-frame clones alone and is incomplete. In the table there are about 76,000 clones, about 88% of which are singletons. V was cut by 2 bases and J by 0 bases, with 11 bases left in between. Per the germline V gene, CDR1 is SGHTA and CDR2 is FQGNSA. The CDR3 has 16 amino acids. The chain combines TRBV7-2 with TRBJ1-5; the D is unclear. The sequences come from peripheral blood, collected on day 0 of AZD1222 vaccination. This receptor was taken from an adult in good health. The CDR3 DNA follows: TGTGCCAGCAGCTTATCTCCGACATATAGCAATCAGCCCCAGCATTTT. This gives the protein CASSLSPTYSNQPQHF.